These 31 T cell receptor beta chains were sequenced from one sample in a study of immune evolution from preneoplasia to lung adenocarcinoma. Sequencing used immunoSEQ multiplex PCR; TCRdb keeps in-frame clones, though not all of them. The sample lists approximately 6,100 clones; 70% to 75% were seen once. Sequencing input: FFPE lung adenocarcinoma in situ tissue. These receptors all stem from a person aged 60 to 80 with lung adenocarcinoma.

By its share, this clone is large. This chain connects TRBV5-1 to TRBJ2-3; D might be TRBD2 (5 bases). V dropped 7 bases and J dropped 3 bases, with 21 bases sitting between them. CDR3 length: 16 amino acids. Looked up from germline, CDR1 is SGHRS and CDR2 is YFSETQ. As DNA, the CDR3 is TGCGCCAGCGGCGATGGCGTTAGCGCTAGTACAGATACGCAGTATTTT. Translated: CASGDGVSASTDTQYF.

V and J are TRBV19 and TRBJ1-4; D gene uncertain. V lost 5 bases and J 7 bases, leaving 14 bases between the germline ends. The CDR3 is 14 residues long. Germline CDR1 reads LNHDA; CDR2 reads SQIVND (reference sequence). DNA for the CDR3: TGTGCCAGTAGTTCGATCGGAGAACTTGAAAAACTGTTTTTT. Amino acid sequence: CASSSIGELEKLFF. The whole variable domain, filled in from reference TRBV19 and TRBJ1-4, reads DGGITQSPKYLFRKEGQNVTLSCEQNLNHDAMYWYRQDPGQGLRLIYYSQIVNDFQKGDIAEGYSVSREKKESFPLTVTSAQKNPTAFYLCASSSIGELEKLFFGSGTQLSVL.

The chain combines TRBV5-1 with TRBJ1-1; D not certain. CDR3 length: 15 residues. Germline-derived CDR1 and CDR2 are SGHRS and YFSETQ. The V and J ends lost 1 base and 2 bases respectively, with 12 bases between them. The CDR3 is CASSLTATTNTEAFF. Written as DNA, the CDR3 is TGCGCCAGCAGCTTGACAGCAACCACTAACACTGAAGCTTTCTTT.

V usage is TRBV7-9 and J usage is TRBJ2-7; tentatively, D is TRBD2 (6 bases). Trimming removed 5 bases at V and 3 bases at J, with 8 bases between. Germline V CDR1 and CDR2: SEHNR, FQNEAQ (reference sequence). The CDR3 length is 12 residues. Here the CDR3 reads CASSGGDYEQYF. DNA of the CDR3: TGTGCCAGCAGCGGCGGGGACTACGAGCAGTACTTC.

This clone was recorded a few times. The V call is TRBV27, the J call TRBJ2-1; 9 bases align to TRBD1. CDR3 length equals 15 residues. J was trimmed by 7 bases and V by 6 bases; bases with no gene match: 10. Germline assignment: CDR1 MNHEY and CDR2 SMNVEV (reference sequence). CDR3 in amino acids: CASSSFGTGLNEQFF. The CDR3 DNA is TGTGCCAGCAGCTCCTTCGGGACAGGGTTAAATGAGCAGTTCTTC.

The rearrangement joins TRBV5-1 to TRBJ1-2; D remains ambiguous. The CDR3 has 15 residues. CDR1 is SGHRS, CDR2 YFSETQ, per germline. The V gene lost 4 bases and the J gene lost 0 bases, with 13 bases spanning the gap. CDR3 in DNA: TGCGCCAGCAGCCTGTGGGGAGGCACTAACTATGGCTACACCTTC. This encodes CASSLWGGTNYGYTF. The whole variable domain, filled in from reference TRBV5-1 and TRBJ1-2, reads KAGVTQTPRYLIKTRGQQVTLSCSPISGHRSVSWYQQTPGQGLQFLFEYFSETQRNKGNFPGRFSGRQFSNSRSEMNVSTLELGDSALYLCASSLWGGTNYGYTFGSGTRLTVV.

The rearrangement joins TRBV18 to TRBJ1-1; D is undetermined. Trimming shortened V by 1 base and J by 3 bases, and 6 bases separated the two germline ends. This CDR3 is built from 13 residues. Germline CDR1 reads KGHSH; CDR2 reads LQKENI. DNA of the CDR3: TGTGCCAGCTCACCACTCGGGGACACTGAAGCTTTCTTT. Residues: CASSPLGDTEAFF.

This chain links TRBV4-2 with TRBJ1-1; 7 nucleotides agree with TRBD1. With V trimmed by 5 bases and J by 3 bases, 6 bases remained unmatched. The germline V gene encodes CDR1 LGHNA and CDR2 YNFKEQ. The CDR3 loop spans 14 amino acids. The CDR3, as DNA: TGTGCCAGCAGCATTAGACAGGGTGACACTGAAGCTTTCTTT. It is translated as CASSIRQGDTEAFF.

This clone was counted once. The rearrangement joins TRBV5-1 to TRBJ1-1; D gene uncertain. Germline V lookup: CDR1 SGHRS, CDR2 YFSETQ. The V gene lost 2 bases and the J gene lost 4 bases, with 15 bases spanning the gap. The CDR3 is 15 amino acids. For the CDR3, the DNA is TGCGCCAGCAGCTTCCAAGGCGGAGGAGGCACTGAAGCTTTCTTT. It specifies CASSFQGGGGTEAFF. Full variable domain (missing parts from reference TRBV5-1 and TRBJ1-1): KAGVTQTPRYLIKTRGQQVTLSCSPISGHRSVSWYQQTPGQGLQFLFEYFSETQRNKGNFPGRFSGRQFSNSRSEMNVSTLELGDSALYLCASSFQGGGGTEAFFGQGTRLTVV.

V usage is TRBV2 and J usage is TRBJ2-7; D not certain. CDR1 SNHLY and CDR2 FYNNEI come from the germline V gene. Trimming pared 6 bases from V and 4 bases from J, leaving 10 bases between. The CDR3 is 12 residues long. The CDR3 here is CASRGNFYEQYF. Here the CDR3 DNA reads TGTGCCAGCAGGGGGAACTTTTACGAGCAGTACTTC. Supplemented by reference TRBV2 and TRBJ2-7, the full variable domain reads EPEVTQTPSHQVTQMGQEVILRCVPISNHLYFYWYRQILGQKVEFLVSFYNNEISEKSEIFDDQFSVERPDGSNFTLKIRSTKLEDSAMYFCASRGNFYEQYFGPGTRLTVT.

This sequence joins TRBV29-1 and TRBJ1-1; D ambiguous. The length of the CDR3 is 13 residues. Trimming took off 7 bases at V and 4 bases at J, with 16 bases between the two ends. The germline V gene encodes CDR1 SQVTM and CDR2 ANQGSEA. The CDR3 loop is CSAISGFGTEAFF. The CDR3 DNA reads as TGCAGCGCCATATCGGGATTTGGCACTGAAGCTTTCTTT.

A note on this clone: The limits of the CDR3 on the DNA are not certain, so only TCRdb's listed CDR3 is given. This rearrangement joins TRBV11-2 to TRBJ1-4; the table's D call, TRBD1, was not checked against the DNA. The germline V gene has CDR1 SGHAT and CDR2 FQNNGV. The CDR3 length is 16 residues, termini included. The CDR3 region is CASRTYRCSTNEKLFF.

The chain carries TRBV19 and TRBJ1-3; D remains unclear. This CDR3 is 14 amino acids long. Germline V gives CDR1 LNHDA, CDR2 SQIVND (reference sequence). V was clipped by 5 bases and J by 0 bases, with 8 bases between them. The CDR3 nucleotides read TGTGCCAGTAGTCGGGAAACCTCTGGAAACACCATATATTTT. Encoded protein: CASSRETSGNTIYF.

This clone was observed a single time. The V call is TRBV6-1, the J call TRBJ2-6, with 7 bases aligning to TRBD1. The V and J ends lost 3 bases and 4 bases, in that order; junction bases with no gene match: 6. There are 16 residues in the CDR3. CDR1 and CDR2 (germline): MNHNS, SASEGT. CDR3 protein: CASSDRTGSGANVLTF. The DNA of the CDR3 is TGTGCCAGCAGTGACCGGACAGGTTCCGGGGCCAACGTCCTGACTTTC.

V is TRBV30 and J is TRBJ1-5, with D uncertain. With 1 base removed from V and 6 bases from J, the gap between germline ends came to 10 bases. Germline loops: CDR1 GTSNPN, CDR2 SVGIG (reference sequence). The CDR3 is 13 residues long. The CDR3 spells CAWSDAGGQPQHF. The DNA of the CDR3 is TGTGCCTGGAGTGATGCAGGTGGTCAGCCCCAGCATTTT.

The CDR3 spells CASSTGQGNQAFF. CDR3 nucleotide sequence: TGTGCCAGCAGTACGGGACAGGGGAACCAAGCTTTCTTT. The V call is TRBV11-2, the J call TRBJ1-1; 10 nucleotides line up with TRBD1. Germline CDR1 SGHAT, CDR2 FQNNGV. V was pared by 6 bases and J by 9 bases, with 7 bases of the junction left unmatched. The CDR3 has 13 residues.

This clone was counted a single time. The chain couples TRBV14 to TRBJ2-2; 12 positions match TRBD2. CDR1 is SGHDN and CDR2 is FVKESK in the germline V gene. Trimming cost V 2 bases and J 3 bases; bases outside gene matches: 4. CDR3 length: 17 amino acids. The CDR3 loop reads CASSQLAGGPYTGELFF. CDR3 DNA: TGTGCCAGCAGCCAACTAGCGGGGGGGCCTTACACCGGGGAGCTGTTTTTT. The whole variable domain, filled in from reference TRBV14 and TRBJ2-2, reads EAGVTQFPSHSVIEKGQTVTLRCDPISGHDNLYWYRRVMGKEIKFLLHFVKESKQDESGMPNNRFLAERTGGTYSTLKVQPAELEDSGVYFCASSQLAGGPYTGELFFGEGSRLTVL.

The rearrangement joins TRBV18 to TRBJ2-7; 7 nucleotides align to TRBD1. This CDR3 has 14 residues. Germline lookup yields CDR1 KGHSH and CDR2 LQKENI. The junction had 8 bases not matched to a gene; V was cut back by 2 bases and J by 7 bases. The CDR3 protein is CASSPGTAQYEQYF. The CDR3 region has the DNA TGTGCCAGCTCACCAGGGACAGCCCAGTATGAGCAGTACTTC.

The chain carries TRBV27 and TRBJ2-3; D gene unclear. The V end lost 5 bases, the J end lost 1 base, and 10 bases lay between the germline ends. This CDR3 has 14 residues. In germline, CDR1 is MNHEY, CDR2 SMNVEV (reference sequence). DNA for the CDR3: TGTGCCAGCAGTCCGGCATGGGGCACAGATACGCAGTATTTT. Protein sequence: CASSPAWGTDTQYF.

The chain links TRBV9 to TRBJ1-2; D gene unclear. The germline CDR1 and CDR2 sequences are SGDLS and YYNGEE. This CDR3 comprises 15 residues. V was cut by 3 bases and J by 4 bases, with 16 bases left in between. CDR3 nucleotide sequence: TGTGCCAGCAGCGCACAACAGTCCGGGCGCTATGGCTACACCTTC. It specifies CASSAQQSGRYGYTF.

This clone was counted between two and nine times. The chain joins TRBV2 to TRBJ2-1; the D gene could be TRBD1 or TRBD2 (5 bases each). CDR3 length: 14 amino acids. CDR1 and CDR2 (germline): SNHLY, FYNNEI. V lost 3 bases to trimming and J lost 7 bases, with 13 bases between them. This CDR3 reads CASSEGVVRNEQFF. The DNA of the CDR3 is TGTGCCAGCAGTGAGGGGGTGGTGAGGAATGAGCAGTTCTTC.

This clone was picked up one time. This chain uses TRBV4-2 with TRBJ2-3, with 10 bases fitting TRBD1. Germline CDR1 LGHNA, CDR2 YNFKEQ. This CDR3 is 16 amino acids long. V trimming: 1 base; J trimming: 0 bases; junction bases outside the gene matches: 1. CDR3 bases: TGTGCCAGCAGCCAAGGACAGGGGGCGAGCACAGATACGCAGTATTTT. Protein: CASSQGQGASTDTQYF.

The chain combines TRBV7-8 with TRBJ1-5, with TRBD1 matching over 7 bases. Trimming at V came to 1 base and at J to 0 bases, leaving 9 bases not matched to a gene. CDR1 SGHVS and CDR2 FQNEAQ come from the germline V gene. The CDR3 contains 18 residues. CDR3 DNA sequence: TGTGCCAGCAGCTTAGAGGGGGCGCGGGTTGGTAGCAATCAGCCCCAGCATTTT. It translates to CASSLEGARVGSNQPQHF. The full variable domain, rest sourced from reference TRBV7-8 and TRBJ1-5, is GAGVSQSPRYKVAKRGQDVALRCDPISGHVSLFWYQQALGQGPEFLTYFQNEAQLDKSGLPSDRFFAERPEGSVSTLKIQRTQQEDSAVYLCASSLEGARVGSNQPQHFGDGTRLSIL.

For the CDR3, the DNA is TGTGCCTGGAGTGTACTGGTGGGAAATGAGCAGTTCTTC. It encodes CAWSVLVGNEQFF. The chain recombines TRBV30 with TRBJ2-1; D gene uncertain. Trimming pared 0 bases from V and 7 bases from J, leaving 10 bases between. This CDR3 contains 13 residues. Germline assignment: CDR1 GTSNPN and CDR2 SVGIG (reference sequence).

V and J are TRBV18 and TRBJ2-3; D is undetermined. Germline assignment: CDR1 KGHSH and CDR2 LQKENI. The CDR3 consists of 14 residues. V dropped 10 bases and J dropped 2 bases, with 16 bases sitting between them. The CDR3: CATSPEAFTDTQYF. DNA of the CDR3: TGTGCCACCTCCCCTGAGGCTTTCACAGATACGCAGTATTTT.

V gene TRBV19 combines with J gene TRBJ1-6; tentatively, D is TRBD1 (6 bases). Trimming removed 3 bases from V and 11 bases from J, with 17 bases in between. The germline V gene has CDR1 LNHDA and CDR2 SQIVND (reference sequence). The CDR3 runs 15 residues. CDR3 sequence: CASSIQGQLRAPLHF. DNA for the CDR3: TGTGCCAGTAGTATCCAAGGACAGCTCCGGGCACCCCTCCACTTT.

This rearrangement joins TRBV11-3 to TRBJ2-7; D is perhaps TRBD1 (5 bases). With 4 bases removed from V and 3 bases from J, the gap between germline ends came to 13 bases. The V gene's germline CDR1 is SGHNT and CDR2 YENEEA. The CDR3 loop spans 14 amino acids. CDR3 DNA: TGTGCCAGCAGCTCCACCCGGCAGGGCTACGAGCAGTACTTC. Its protein is CASSSTRQGYEQYF.

This chain uses TRBV4-1 with TRBJ2-7; D is perhaps TRBD2 (5 bases). The CDR3 totals 12 residues. The germline CDR1 and CDR2 sequences are MGHRA and YSYEKL. The germline V and J ends were trimmed by 4 bases and 6 bases, with 10 bases remaining between them. The DNA of the CDR3 is TGCGCCAGCAGCCGCGGGCCGGGCGAGCAGTACTTC. This encodes CASSRGPGEQYF.

The rearrangement links TRBV2 to TRBJ1-5, with 8 bases matching TRBD1. The junction had 0 bases not matched to a gene; V was cut back by 6 bases and J by 2 bases. This CDR3 has 13 amino acids. Germline V gene lookup returns CDR1 SNHLY and CDR2 FYNNEI. The CDR3 reads CASRGQGNQPQHF. CDR3 DNA: TGTGCCAGCAGGGGACAGGGCAATCAGCCCCAGCATTTT.

This chain connects TRBV4-1 to TRBJ1-4; 7 bases align to TRBD1. V was pared by 1 base and J by 5 bases, with 10 bases of the junction left unmatched. The CDR3 sequence is 17 residues long. Germline V gene data show CDR1 as MGHRA and CDR2 as YSYEKL. The chain's CDR3 is CASSQVSPGTENEKLFF. The CDR3 coding sequence is TGCGCCAGCAGCCAAGTTTCCCCCGGGACAGAGAATGAAAAACTGTTTTTT.

The J gene is TRBJ2-5, the V gene TRBV30; 9 bases fit TRBD2. V lost 2 bases, J lost 1 base, and 14 bases stayed unmatched. CDR3 size: 18 residues. The V gene's germline CDR1 is GTSNPN and CDR2 SVGIG (reference sequence). CDR3 in DNA: TGTGCCTGGAGTAGGGTCAGGGGGGGTAGCGGGGGCCAAGAGACCCAGTACTTC. Its translation: CAWSRVRGGSGGQETQYF.